The next 23 T cell receptor beta chains were all read from a single sample in a study of regulatory T cells in long-lasting Graves disease. Noted time point: newly diagnosed GD, antithyroid drugs for less than 3 months. RNA extracted from PBMCs served as the sequencing template. iRepertoire HTBI primers and Arm-PCR of CDR3 regions built TCR beta libraries. TCRdb independently ran MiXCR on the multiplex PCR reads; one entry per CDR3 protein. There are about 540,000 distinct CDR3 sequences in the sample; approximately 15% occur only once, and roughly 10% lies in the top ten. The same data also contributed to another study, on T cells in Graves' hyperthyroidism and ophthalmopathy.

This material consisted of peripheral blood mononuclear cells (PBMCs), taken at new diagnosis, from a patient treated with antithyroid drugs. The receptors stem from a man aged 30-40 years with Graves disease.

This clonotype was observed many times. This chain joins TRBV28 and TRBJ1-5; a possible D gene is TRBD1 (5 bases). Germline assignment: CDR1 MDHEN and CDR2 SYDVKM. The length of the CDR3 is 12 residues. With 6 bases removed from V and 11 bases from J, the gap between germline ends came to 14 bases. CDR3 nucleotide sequence: TGTGCCAGCAGAAGGGGACCCGCGTCCCAGCATTTT. Translation gives CASRRGPASQHF.

This clonotype was counted ten times or more. This chain uses TRBV2 with TRBJ2-5; the match to TRBD2 covers 7 bases. CDR1 SNHLY and CDR2 FYNNEI come from the germline V gene. The trim removed 6 bases at V and 2 bases at J, leaving 9 bases unmatched. This CDR3 has 15 amino acids. This chain's CDR3 is CASRKLAHTQETQYF. The CDR3 bases are TGTGCCAGCAGAAAACTAGCGCACACTCAAGAGACCCAGTACTTC.

This clonotype was observed many times. The rearrangement uses TRBV28 and TRBJ2-2; TRBD2 is a possible D gene (6 bases). Germline CDR1 and CDR2: MDHEN and SYDVKM. The CDR3 length is 16 residues. V lost 3 bases, J lost 3 bases, and 14 bases lay in between. The DNA of the CDR3 is TGTGCCAGCAGTTTCGGGAGCGGGTCTTACACCGGGGAGCTGTTTTTT. Encoded protein: CASSFGSGSYTGELFF. Looking up the rest from reference TRBV28 and TRBJ2-2 gives the full variable domain: DVKVTQSSRYLVKRTGEKVFLECVQDMDHENMFWYRQDPGLGLRLIYFSYDVKMKEKGDIPEGYSVSREKKERFSLILESASTNQTSMYLCASSFGSGSYTGELFFGEGSRLTVL.

This clonotype was found many times. This rearrangement joins TRBV7-2 to TRBJ2-5; 8 bases map to TRBD2. This CDR3 region has 16 residues. CDR1 is SGHTA and CDR2 is FQGNSA in the germline V gene. V shed 5 bases, J shed 5 bases, and the junction held 13 bases outside the gene matches. The CDR3 loop reads CASSLGSAGAGETQYF. The CDR3 DNA reads as TGTGCCAGCAGCCTAGGATCAGCGGGAGCTGGGGAGACCCAGTACTTC. Full variable domain (outside the CDR3, taken from reference TRBV7-2 and TRBJ2-5): GAGVSQSPSNKVTEKGKDVELRCDPISGHTALYWYRQSLGQGLEFLIYFQGNSAPDKSGLPSDRFSAERTGGSVSTLTIQRTQQEDSAVYLCASSLGSAGAGETQYFGPGTRLLVL.

This clonotype appeared many times. V usage is TRBV27 and J usage is TRBJ1-5; possibly TRBD1 for D (6 bases). The CDR3 length is 18 residues. V lost 5 bases, J lost 1 base, and 21 bases lay in between. Germline CDR1 MNHEY, CDR2 SMNVEV (reference sequence). Written as DNA, the CDR3 is TGTGCCAGCAGTCGCACCCCGATACAGGGACCGAGCAATCAGCCCCAGCATTTT. This sequence encodes CASSRTPIQGPSNQPQHF.

This clonotype came up many times. The chain links TRBV2 to TRBJ1-1; D not resolved. The germline CDR1 and CDR2 sequences are SNHLY and FYNNEI. This CDR3 is built from 14 residues. Trimming removed 7 bases at V and 1 base at J, with 13 bases between. The CDR3 reads CASNTQLRNTEAFF. The CDR3 nucleotides read TGTGCCAGCAATACTCAATTACGGAACACTGAAGCTTTCTTT.

This clonotype was seen ten or more times. V gene TRBV5-1 combines with J gene TRBJ1-2; D ambiguous. The CDR3 covers 15 residues. V was pared by 0 bases and J by 0 bases, with 9 bases between. Germline V gives CDR1 SGHRS, CDR2 YFSETQ. The CDR3 nucleotides are TGCGCCAGCAGCTTGGAGGCCCACTCTAACTATGGCTACACCTTC. Translating gives CASSLEAHSNYGYTF.

A note on this clonotype: A much larger clone sits a single nucleotide away, making a read error possible. The genes are TRBV3-1 and TRBJ2-1; 8 bases are shared with TRBD1. The DNA end favors TRBJ2-5, so the J call may be wrong. Germline V CDR1 and CDR2: LGHDT, YNNKEL (reference sequence). This CDR3 contains 15 residues. The CDR3 loop is CASSPGWRTGETQYF. DNA for the CDR3: TGTGCCAGCAGCCCAGGGTGGAGGACAGGGGAGACCCAGTACTTC.

In its sample, this clonotype was seen many times. The chain has TRBV20-1 and TRBJ1-2; TRBD1 aligns across 8 bases. This CDR3 region has 15 residues. The germline V gene has CDR1 DFQATT and CDR2 SNEGSKA (reference sequence). Trimming at V came to 1 base and at J to 7 bases, leaving 11 bases not matched to a gene. CDR3 in amino acids: CSARVPMTGVSGYTF. CDR3 DNA: TGCAGTGCTAGAGTTCCAATGACAGGGGTTAGTGGCTACACCTTC.

The V call is TRBV20-1, the J call TRBJ1-2; D not certain. Germline CDR1 and CDR2: DFQATT and SNEGSKA (reference sequence). This CDR3 region has 11 residues. V was shortened by 4 bases and J by 8 bases, with 11 bases between the two germline ends. CDR3 bases: TGCAGTGCTACACCCCGGACGGGCTACACCTTC. Translating gives CSATPRTGYTF.

This clonotype was found many times. The CDR3 DNA sequence: TGTGCCAGCAGTAGGGGCTTTAATCAGCCCCAGCATTTT. Translating it yields CASSRGFNQPQHF. The V gene is TRBV6-1, the J gene TRBJ1-5; possible D gene TRBD1, 5 bases. CDR3 length equals 13 residues. V shed 5 bases and J shed 4 bases, with 9 bases lying between them. Germline loops: CDR1 MNHNS, CDR2 SASEGT.

This clonotype was seen ten or more times. J is TRBJ2-7 and V is TRBV29-1; unclear D gene. Germline V gene lookup returns CDR1 SQVTM and CDR2 ANQGSEA. V lost 3 bases to trimming and J lost 3 bases, with 9 bases between them. The CDR3 runs 12 residues. The CDR3 is CSVEGKSYEQYF. CDR3 nucleotide sequence: TGCAGCGTTGAGGGGAAAAGCTACGAGCAGTACTTC.

The V gene is TRBV6-1, the J gene TRBJ1-3; 7 bases align to TRBD1. The germline gives CDR1 MNHNS, CDR2 SASEGT. The CDR3 has 13 amino acids. V gave up 9 bases and J gave up 2 bases; unmatched junction bases: 4. CDR3: CASHTGAGNTIYF. In DNA, the CDR3 is TGTGCCAGTCACACAGGGGCTGGAAACACCATATATTTT.

This clonotype was observed many times. This chain uses TRBV20-1 with TRBJ2-7; 7 bases fit TRBD2. The CDR3 spans 13 residues. With 4 bases clipped from V and 6 bases from J, the junction kept 9 bases outside the gene matches. The germline gives CDR1 DFQATT, CDR2 SNEGSKA (reference sequence). This CDR3 reads CSATSGTGGEQYF. The CDR3 DNA follows: TGCAGTGCTACGTCTGGGACGGGGGGCGAGCAGTACTTC.

There are many counts of this clonotype. The CDR3 is CATSAGGREANYGYTF. Written as DNA, the CDR3 is TGTGCCACCAGTGCGGGTGGACGGGAAGCTAACTATGGCTACACCTTC. The chain links TRBV24-1 to TRBJ1-2; D remains ambiguous. The length of the CDR3 is 16 residues. Deletions cut 5 bases from V and 0 bases from J, with 15 bases between. CDR1 is KGHDR, CDR2 SFDVKD, per germline.

The chain recombines TRBV18 with TRBJ2-1, with 9 bases aligning to TRBD2. This CDR3 comprises 16 residues. Germline CDR1 and CDR2: KGHSH and LQKENI. Trimming removed 2 bases from V and 3 bases from J; junction bases left unmatched: 5. CDR3 in DNA: TGTGCCAGCTCACCAAGACTAGCGGCGGTCTACAATGAGCAGTTCTTC. It is translated as CASSPRLAAVYNEQFF.

This clonotype showed up just a few times. The V and J genes are TRBV18 and TRBJ1-3, with D unclear. CDR1 is KGHSH, CDR2 LQKENI, per germline. The V and J ends lost 4 bases and 0 bases respectively, with 13 bases between them. The CDR3 runs 16 residues. CDR3 loop: CASSRAGLSSGNTIYF. The CDR3 DNA is TGTGCCAGCTCACGGGCAGGATTGAGCTCTGGAAACACCATATATTTT.

This clonotype came up many times. CDR3 in DNA: TGCGCCAGCAGCCTTCAGACTTACAATGAAAAACTGTTTTTT. Protein: CASSLQTYNEKLFF. This chain links TRBV5-1 with TRBJ1-4; D is undetermined. V lost 4 bases and J lost 5, with 12 bases in between. CDR1 and CDR2 from the germline V gene are SGHRS and YFSETQ. CDR3 length: 14 amino acids.

This clonotype was counted between two and nine times. A much larger clone lies a single base off, so this may be a read error. The chain links TRBV2 to TRBJ2-1, with 9 bases fitting TRBD2. V shed 4 bases and J 8 bases; nucleotides not matched to a gene: 9. The CDR3 totals 15 residues. CDR1 is SNHLY and CDR2 is FYNNEI in the germline V gene. The CDR3 bases are TGTGCCAGCAGTGTCGGACTAGCGTACTCCTATGAGCAGTTCTTC. This codes for CASSVGLAYSYEQFF. The full variable domain, rest sourced from reference TRBV2 and TRBJ2-1, is EPEVTQTPSHQVTQMGQEVILRCVPISNHLYFYWYRQILGQKVEFLVSFYNNEISEKSEIFDDQFSVERPDGSNFTLKIRSTKLEDSAMYFCASSVGLAYSYEQFFGPGTRLTVL.

The chain has TRBV2 and TRBJ2-2, with D uncertain. Germline V CDR1 and CDR2: SNHLY, FYNNEI. Trimming stripped 6 bases from V and 7 bases from J, with 18 bases between. CDR3 length: 15 amino acids. The CDR3, as DNA: TGTGCCAGCAGCGCAGACGGGCGGATAATCGGGGAGCTGTTTTTT. Its protein product is CASSADGRIIGELFF.

This clonotype was counted at least ten times. In DNA, the CDR3 is TGTGCCAGCAGCTTAGCCCCCCTAGCGGGAGAGGACAATGAGCAGTTCTTC. This translates into CASSLAPLAGEDNEQFF. V is TRBV11-3 and J is TRBJ2-1, with 10 bases identical to TRBD2. V gave up 1 base and J gave up 5 bases; unmatched junction bases: 8. Germline CDR1 and CDR2: SGHNT and YENEEA. The CDR3 extends over 17 amino acids.

This clonotype was counted many times. J is TRBJ2-7 and V is TRBV2, with D perhaps assigned TRBD1 or TRBD2 (5 bases each). The CDR3 has 13 amino acids. In germline, CDR1 is SNHLY, CDR2 FYNNEI. V lost 10 bases, J lost 3 bases, and 16 bases lay in between. This chain's CDR3 is CAIQRDPLYEQYF. The CDR3 nucleotides are TGTGCCATCCAAAGGGACCCACTCTACGAGCAGTACTTC.

Ten or more counts support this clonotype. CDR3 bases: TGTGCCAGTAGTATAGATCGGACATCCTACGAGCAGTACTTC. Protein sequence: CASSIDRTSYEQYF. V usage is TRBV19 and J usage is TRBJ2-7; TRBD1 might be the D (5 bases). This CDR3 spans 14 amino acids. Germline CDR1 and CDR2: LNHDA and SQIVND (reference sequence). V was cut by 0 bases and J by 1 base, with 7 bases left in between.